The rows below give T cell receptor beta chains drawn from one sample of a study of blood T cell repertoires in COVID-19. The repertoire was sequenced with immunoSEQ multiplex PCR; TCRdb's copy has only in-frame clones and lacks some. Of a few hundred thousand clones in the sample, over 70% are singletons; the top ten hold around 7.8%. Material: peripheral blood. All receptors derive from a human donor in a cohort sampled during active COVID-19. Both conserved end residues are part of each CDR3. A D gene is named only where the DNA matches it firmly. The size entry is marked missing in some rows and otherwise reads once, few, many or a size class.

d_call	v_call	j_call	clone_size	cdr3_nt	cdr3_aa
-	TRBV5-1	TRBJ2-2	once	TGCGCCAGCAGCTTGTACGCGGGGATAAACACCGGGGAGCTGTTTTTT	CASSLYAGINTGELFF
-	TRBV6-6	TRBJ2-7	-	TGTGCCAGCACCAGGACAGCCAGCTCCTACGAGCAGTACTTC	CASTRTASSYEQYF
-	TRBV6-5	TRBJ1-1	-	TGTGCCAGCAGTTACTCTGTCAGGGTCGGGACTGAAGCTTTCTTT	CASSYSVRVGTEAFF
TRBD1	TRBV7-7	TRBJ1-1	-	TGTGCTAGCAGCCGCGCCTGGACAGGGAGTCTTGAAGCTTTCTTT	CASSRAWTGSLEAFF
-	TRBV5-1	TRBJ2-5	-	TGCGCCAGCAGTTGGAGGGCAGGCGAGACCCAGTACTTC	CASSWRAGETQYF
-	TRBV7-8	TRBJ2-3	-	TGTGCCAGCAGCTTACTCGCTATTAGCACAGATACGCAGTATTTT	CASSLLAISTDTQYF
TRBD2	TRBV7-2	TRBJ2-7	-	TGTGCCAGCTCAGAGGGGACTAGCGGGAGCTACGAGCAGTACTTC	CASSEGTSGSYEQYF
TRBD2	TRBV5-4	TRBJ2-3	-	TGTGCCAGCAGCTTGGGGACTAGCGGGGTTGATACGCAGTATTTT	CASSLGTSGVDTQYF
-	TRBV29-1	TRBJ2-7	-	TGCAGCGTTGAGAATACAGGTAGTTCCGTTTACGAGCAGTACTTC	CSVENTGSSVYEQYF
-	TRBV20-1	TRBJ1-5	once	TGCAGTGCTAGTAGTCAGGGGCTGCAGCCCCAGCATTTT	CSASSQGLQPQHF
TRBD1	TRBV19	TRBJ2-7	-	TGTGCCAGTAGTACCTCCGGGACAGGGGTTTACGAGCAGTACTTC	CASSTSGTGVYEQYF
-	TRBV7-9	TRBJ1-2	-	TGTGCCAGCAGCTCAGGGAACTATGGCTACACCTTC	CASSSGNYGYTF
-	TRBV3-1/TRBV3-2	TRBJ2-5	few	TGTGCCAGCAGCCTGCAGACAGAGAAAGAGACCCAGTACTTC	CASSLQTEKETQYF
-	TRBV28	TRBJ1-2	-	TGTGCCAGCGGAGGGGATGGCAGGGCGGGCTACACCTTC	CASGGDGRAGYTF
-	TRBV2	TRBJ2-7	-	TGTGCCAGCAGTGAAGTCCCATACGAGCAGTACTTC	CASSEVPYEQYF
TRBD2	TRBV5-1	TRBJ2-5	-	TGCGCCAGCAGCTTCGGACTAGCTGAAGGTTACCAAGAGACCCAGTACTTC	CASSFGLAEGYQETQYF
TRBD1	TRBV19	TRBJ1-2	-	TGTGCCAGTAGTATTTGGGGACAGGGACGTATTGGCTACACCTTC	CASSIWGQGRIGYTF
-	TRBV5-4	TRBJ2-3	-	TGTGCCAGCAGCCTTCAATACTCAGATACGCAGTATTTT	CASSLQYSDTQYF
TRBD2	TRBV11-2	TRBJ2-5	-	TGTGCCAGCAGACCTGGGACTAGCGGGGGGGAAGAGACCCAGTACTTC	CASRPGTSGGEETQYF
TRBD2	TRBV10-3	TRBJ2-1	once	TGTGCCATCAGTGAACTAGCGGGGGGGCCCAATGAGCAGTTCTTC	CAISELAGGPNEQFF
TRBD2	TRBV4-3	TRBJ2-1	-	TGCGCCAGCAGCCAAGAGTGGGGAGCGGGGGGGCCGGGTGAGCAGTTCTTC	CASSQEWGAGGPGEQFF
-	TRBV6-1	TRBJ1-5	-	TGTGCCAGCAGTGAATCATATTGGGTTCACTATAGCAATCAGCCCCAGCATTTT	CASSESYWVHYSNQPQHF
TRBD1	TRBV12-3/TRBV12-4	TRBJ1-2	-	TGTGCCAGCAGCGGACAGGCGTACTATGGCTACACCTTC	CASSGQAYYGYTF
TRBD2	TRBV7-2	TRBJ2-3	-	TGTGCCAGCAGCCCCGGACTAGTGGGGGCAGATACGCAGTATTTT	CASSPGLVGADTQYF
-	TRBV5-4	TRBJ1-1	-	TGTGCCAGCAGCTTGCCAGGGGCTCTGAACACTGAAGCTTTCTTT	CASSLPGALNTEAFF
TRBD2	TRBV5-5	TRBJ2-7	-	TGTGCCAGCAGCCGATATAGCGGGGGGGCCTACGAGCAGTACTTC	CASSRYSGGAYEQYF
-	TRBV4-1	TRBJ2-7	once	TGCGCCAGCAGCCAAGTTGTATCGGGAGACGAGCAGTACTTC	CASSQVVSGDEQYF
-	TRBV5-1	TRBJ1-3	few	TGCGCCAGCAGCTCGTCGACAGAAGCTGGAAACACCATATATTTT	CASSSSTEAGNTIYF
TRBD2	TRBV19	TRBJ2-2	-	TGTGCCAGTAGTATCCGGACTAGCGGGACCGTAACGAACACCGGGGAGCTGTTTTTT	CASSIRTSGTVTNTGELFF
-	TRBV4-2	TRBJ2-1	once	TGTGCCAGCAGCCAAGGAGGGAGCCCCTACAATGAGCAGTTCTTC	CASSQGGSPYNEQFF
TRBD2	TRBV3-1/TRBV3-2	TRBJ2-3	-	TGTGCCAGCAGCCCCGGGGGGTCCACAGATACGCAGTATTTT	CASSPGGSTDTQYF
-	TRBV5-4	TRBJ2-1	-	TGTGCCAGCAGCCCCATAGGGACCCGGGGGGCCGGTGAGCAGTTCTTC	CASSPIGTRGAGEQFF
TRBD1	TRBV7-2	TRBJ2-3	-	TGTGCCAGCTACCCGGGACAGGGGTTCATGGATACGCAGTATTTT	CASYPGQGFMDTQYF
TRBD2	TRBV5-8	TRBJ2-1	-	TGTGCCAGCAGCTTGTGGCTAGCGGTTTACAATGAGCAGTTCTTC	CASSLWLAVYNEQFF
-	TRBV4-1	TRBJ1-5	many	TGCGCCAGCAGCCAAGTGGGAGGTAGCAATCAGCCCCAGCATTTT	CASSQVGGSNQPQHF
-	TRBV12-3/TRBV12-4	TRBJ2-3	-	TGTGCCAGCAGTCGGACTGGAACAGATACGCAGTATTTT	CASSRTGTDTQYF
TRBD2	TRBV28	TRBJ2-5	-	TGTGCCAGCACCCTTGGGGGGGAAGAGACCCAGTACTTC	CASTLGGEETQYF
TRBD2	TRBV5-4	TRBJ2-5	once	TGTGCCAGCAGCTTGGGACTAGCCCCAGAGACCCAGTACTTC	CASSLGLAPETQYF
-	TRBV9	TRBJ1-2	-	TGTGCCAGTTTTCAGGGACTCTATGGCTACACCTTC	CASFQGLYGYTF
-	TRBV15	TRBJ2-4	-	TGTGCCACCAGCAGAGATCTCGAGGCCTTAGGGGGCATTCAGTACTTC	CATSRDLEALGGIQYF
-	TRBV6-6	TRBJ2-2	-	TGTGCCAGCAAAAGGGGGACCTTGGACACCGGGGAGCTGTTTTTT	CASKRGTLDTGELFF
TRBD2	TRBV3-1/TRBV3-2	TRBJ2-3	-	TGTGCCAGCAGTCCCTTGGCTAGCGGTAGCACAGATACGCAGTATTTT	CASSPLASGSTDTQYF
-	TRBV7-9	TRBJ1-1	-	TGTGCCAGCAGCAAGGACAGGAACACTGAAGCTTTCTTT	CASSKDRNTEAFF
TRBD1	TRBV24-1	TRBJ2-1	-	TGTGCCACCAGTGATTCGGACAGGAACTCCTACAATGAGCAGTTCTTC	CATSDSDRNSYNEQFF
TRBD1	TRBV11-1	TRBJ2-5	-	TGTGCCAGCAGGTCCGGGACAGGGAAGACCCAGTACTTC	CASRSGTGKTQYF
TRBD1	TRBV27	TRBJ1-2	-	TGTGCCAGCAAACCCCTCGACAGGGGGAATGGCTACACCTTC	CASKPLDRGNGYTF
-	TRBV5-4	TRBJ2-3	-	TGTGCCAGCAGCTCTCGGGGTACTAGCACAGATACGCAGTATTTT	CASSSRGTSTDTQYF
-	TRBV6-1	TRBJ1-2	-	TGTGCCAGTAGTGAAGTCTGGACAACTAACTATGGCTACACCTTC	CASSEVWTTNYGYTF
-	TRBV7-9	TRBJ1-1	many	TGTGCCAGCAGCTTAGCGGTGGGAGAAAGGGAAGCTTTCTTT	CASSLAVGEREAFF
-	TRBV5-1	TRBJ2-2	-	TGCGCCAGCAACCAACAGGGGAACACCGGGGAGCTGTTTTTT	CASNQQGNTGELFF
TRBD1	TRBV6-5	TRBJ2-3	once	TGTGCCAGCAGCCTTGGACAGGGAAGCGATACGCAGTATTTT	CASSLGQGSDTQYF
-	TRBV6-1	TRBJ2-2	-	TGTGCCAGCAGTGGTATAAGACCGGACAGTGTTTCCGGGGAGCTGTTTTTT	CASSGIRPDSVSGELFF
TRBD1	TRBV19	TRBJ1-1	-	TGTGCCAGTAGTACACAGGGGACAAGGACTGAAGCTTTCTTT	CASSTQGTRTEAFF
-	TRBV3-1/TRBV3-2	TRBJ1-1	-	TGTGCCAGCAGCCAACGAGGGGGGGGTGGCACTGAAGCTTTCTTT	CASSQRGGGGTEAFF
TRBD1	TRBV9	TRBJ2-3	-	TGTGCCAGCAGCCGGAGGGGACAGGAAAGCACAGATACGCAGTATTTT	CASSRRGQESTDTQYF
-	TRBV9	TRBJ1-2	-	TGTGCCAGCAGCGTAGCAGTTTCGGGAGGCGGGGACCGAGGCTACACCTTC	CASSVAVSGGGDRGYTF
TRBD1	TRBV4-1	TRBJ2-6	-	TGCGCCAGCAGCCTAGCCCAGGGGGCATCCATCTCTGGGGCCAACGTCCTGACTTTC	CASSLAQGASISGANVLTF
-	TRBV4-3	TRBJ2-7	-	TGCGCCAGCAGCCAAGCCCGCCGGTCCTACGAGCAGTACTTC	CASSQARRSYEQYF